The rows below give T cell receptor beta chains drawn from one sample of a study of OX40 agonist ivuxolimab in advanced cancers. The method was immunoSEQ multiplex PCR; TCRdb's version includes in-frame clones alone and lacks a portion of them. The repertoire holds approximately 28,000 clones, with 80% to 95% as singletons. The specimen comprised CD4+ or CD8+ T cells sorted from blood, sampled in a trial of the OX40 agonist ivuxolimab. Receptor source: an adult with an advanced solid tumor such as melanoma, head and neck, liver or kidney cancer. Each CDR3 is given with its conserved first and last residue. D genes are given only for firm matches. Clone size is stated in some rows and not others, as once, few, many or a class when expanded.

V gene: TRBV19
clone size: -
D gene: -
J gene: TRBJ1-4
CDR3 DNA: TGTGCCAGTAGTACATTAGGGCCCCAGGGCTGGAATGAAAAACTGTTTTTT
CDR3 protein: CASSTLGPQGWNEKLFF

V gene: TRBV28
clone size: -
D gene: TRBD1
J gene: TRBJ1-2
CDR3 DNA: TGTGCCAGCAGTATCGCCGGGACAGGCGCCTATGGCTACACCTTC
CDR3 protein: CASSIAGTGAYGYTF

V gene: TRBV9
clone size: -
D gene: -
J gene: TRBJ2-7
CDR3 DNA: TGTGCCAGCAGCGTAGCAGACGGGTCCTACGAGCAGTACTTC
CDR3 protein: CASSVADGSYEQYF

V gene: TRBV4-1
clone size: -
D gene: -
J gene: TRBJ2-1
CDR3 DNA: TGCGCCAGCAGCCAAGTTCCTTTAGGTGGTGGTGGTGGTGAGCAGTTCTTC
CDR3 protein: CASSQVPLGGGGGEQFF

V gene: TRBV19
clone size: -
D gene: -
J gene: TRBJ1-5
CDR3 DNA: TGTGCCAGTAGTATGGGTCAGGGGAATCAGCCCCAGCATTTT
CDR3 protein: CASSMGQGNQPQHF

V gene: TRBV19
clone size: -
D gene: -
J gene: TRBJ1-1
CDR3 DNA: TGTGCCAGTAGTATGGGATTAACAAACACTGAAGCTTTCTTT
CDR3 protein: CASSMGLTNTEAFF

V gene: TRBV18
clone size: -
D gene: -
J gene: TRBJ1-1
CDR3 DNA: TGTGCCAGCTCACCCCTGCGACCGGGACCTCCGACCACTGAAGCTTTCTTT
CDR3 protein: CASSPLRPGPPTTEAFF

V gene: TRBV6-1
clone size: -
D gene: -
J gene: TRBJ1-1
CDR3 DNA: TGTGCCAGCAGTGAAGCGGTGGATTTGGGAGAAGCTTTCTTT
CDR3 protein: CASSEAVDLGEAFF

V gene: TRBV6-5
clone size: -
D gene: -
J gene: TRBJ1-3
CDR3 DNA: TGTGCCAGCAGTTACGGGGGCCCTGGAAACACCATATATTTT
CDR3 protein: CASSYGGPGNTIYF

V gene: TRBV9
clone size: -
D gene: -
J gene: TRBJ1-5
CDR3 DNA: TGTGCCAGCAGCGGGAAGGGGCCTTTCCAGCCCCAGCATTTT
CDR3 protein: CASSGKGPFQPQHF

V gene: TRBV9
clone size: -
D gene: -
J gene: TRBJ1-5
CDR3 DNA: TGTGCCAGCAGCGTAGGAGGGGGGGTTAGCAATCAGCCCCAGCATTTT
CDR3 protein: CASSVGGGVSNQPQHF

V gene: TRBV5-1
clone size: -
D gene: TRBD1
J gene: TRBJ2-3
CDR3 DNA: TGCGCCAGCAGCTTGTATCCGGTACAGGGGGCATCGGGGGATACGCAGTATTTT
CDR3 protein: CASSLYPVQGASGDTQYF

V gene: TRBV7-2
clone size: once
D gene: TRBD2
J gene: TRBJ2-7
CDR3 DNA: TGTGCCAGCAGCTTATGGCGGGGGGGAATGGAGCAGTACTTC
CDR3 protein: CASSLWRGGMEQYF

V gene: TRBV19
clone size: -
D gene: -
J gene: TRBJ2-7
CDR3 DNA: TGTGCCAGTAGTACGTCCGGCTCCTACGAGCAGTACTTC
CDR3 protein: CASSTSGSYEQYF

V gene: TRBV19
clone size: -
D gene: -
J gene: TRBJ1-1
CDR3 DNA: TGTGCCAGTAGTATAGCTGATTACGAGGCTTTCTTT
CDR3 protein: CASSIADYEAFF

V gene: TRBV5-6
clone size: once
D gene: TRBD2
J gene: TRBJ2-2
CDR3 DNA: TGTGCCAGCAGCCAAGGGACTAGCCGCGGGGAGCTGTTTTTT
CDR3 protein: CASSQGTSRGELFF

V gene: TRBV4-1
clone size: medium-sized
D gene: TRBD1
J gene: TRBJ1-6
CDR3 DNA: TGCGCCAGCAGCCGCTCAGGGGGCAGTAATTCACCCCTCCACTTT
CDR3 protein: CASSRSGGSNSPLHF

V gene: TRBV29-1
clone size: -
D gene: -
J gene: TRBJ2-2
CDR3 DNA: TGCAGCGTGCGGATCGTCGGGATCCGGGGAGCTGTTTTT
CDR3 protein: CSVRIVGIRGAVF

V gene: TRBV9
clone size: -
D gene: -
J gene: TRBJ2-7
CDR3 DNA: TGTGCCAGCAGCCCAGATGACGAGCCAAGGATCTCCTACGAGCAGTACTTC
CDR3 protein: CASSPDDEPRISYEQYF

V gene: TRBV2
clone size: -
D gene: -
J gene: TRBJ1-2
CDR3 DNA: TGTGCCAGCACCGCCGTGGACTATGGCTACACCTTC
CDR3 protein: CASTAVDYGYTF

V gene: TRBV19
clone size: few
D gene: -
J gene: TRBJ2-6
CDR3 DNA: TGTGCCAGTAGTATTTGGGGGCGGGCTGGGGCCAACGTCCTGACTTTC
CDR3 protein: CASSIWGRAGANVLTF

V gene: TRBV19
clone size: -
D gene: -
J gene: TRBJ1-5
CDR3 DNA: TGTGCCAGTAGTATAATGGGGTTTAGCAATCAGCCCCAGCATTTT
CDR3 protein: CASSIMGFSNQPQHF

V gene: TRBV7-8
clone size: -
D gene: -
J gene: TRBJ2-2
CDR3 DNA: TGTGCCAGCAGCCCGTGGGGGGGCCACACCGGGGAGCTGTTTTTT
CDR3 protein: CASSPWGGHTGELFF

V gene: TRBV5-4
clone size: -
D gene: TRBD2
J gene: TRBJ2-7
CDR3 DNA: TGTGCCAGCAGCTGGGGGCGCGGGGGGAGCGAGCAGTACTTC
CDR3 protein: CASSWGRGGSEQYF

V gene: TRBV4-1
clone size: -
D gene: -
J gene: TRBJ1-1
CDR3 DNA: TGCGCCAGCAGCCAAGGGGGGGTAATCACTGAAGCTTTCTTT
CDR3 protein: CASSQGGVITEAFF

V gene: TRBV10-3
clone size: -
D gene: -
J gene: TRBJ2-2
CDR3 DNA: TGTGCCATCAGTGACGGGGACACCGGGGAGCTGTTTTTT
CDR3 protein: CAISDGDTGELFF

V gene: TRBV10-3
clone size: -
D gene: -
J gene: TRBJ2-3
CDR3 DNA: TGTGCCATCAGTGAGTCGTATACGGGGGTTAGCACAGATACGCAGTATTTT
CDR3 protein: CAISESYTGVSTDTQYF

V gene: TRBV2
clone size: -
D gene: -
J gene: TRBJ1-5
CDR3 DNA: TGTGCCAGCAGTGAAACCGGGGGTGGAAGTAACAATCAGCCCCAGCATTTT
CDR3 protein: CASSETGGGSNNQPQHF

V gene: TRBV7-8
clone size: -
D gene: -
J gene: TRBJ2-7
CDR3 DNA: TGTGCCAGCAGCGAGGCGGCGGGGCGTACCTACGAGCAGTACTTC
CDR3 protein: CASSEAAGRTYEQYF

V gene: TRBV7-2
clone size: -
D gene: TRBD2
J gene: TRBJ2-1
CDR3 DNA: TGTGCCAGCAGCACACTAGCGGGAGGCCACAATGAGCAGTTCTTC
CDR3 protein: CASSTLAGGHNEQFF

V gene: TRBV30
clone size: -
D gene: TRBD1
J gene: TRBJ2-3
CDR3 DNA: TGTGCCTGGACGAACGGGACAGCCTACACAGATACGCAGTATTTT
CDR3 protein: CAWTNGTAYTDTQYF

V gene: TRBV4-3
clone size: -
D gene: TRBD1
J gene: TRBJ2-7
CDR3 DNA: TGCGCCAGCAGCGGCGGACAGGGGAGCTACGAGCAGTACTTC
CDR3 protein: CASSGGQGSYEQYF

V gene: TRBV27
clone size: -
D gene: TRBD1
J gene: TRBJ2-3
CDR3 DNA: TGTGCCAGCGGGGGGACAGGGTCTACAGATACGCAGTATTTT
CDR3 protein: CASGGTGSTDTQYF

V gene: TRBV5-6
clone size: -
D gene: -
J gene: TRBJ1-2
CDR3 DNA: TGTGCCAGCAGCTTTGTCGCGGGGAAGCAACGCCTCTCTAACTATGGCTACACCTTC
CDR3 protein: CASSFVAGKQRLSNYGYTF

V gene: TRBV7-2
clone size: -
D gene: -
J gene: TRBJ1-1
CDR3 DNA: TGTGCCAGCAGCTTACGGGGGAGAGGGCCCGTAACCCCTGAAGCTTTCTTT
CDR3 protein: CASSLRGRGPVTPEAFF

V gene: TRBV4-1
clone size: -
D gene: -
J gene: TRBJ1-2
CDR3 DNA: TGCGCCAGCAGCCGTCGACAGGTCGCTGAAAGAATCTATGGCTACACCTTC
CDR3 protein: CASSRRQVAERIYGYTF

V gene: TRBV28
clone size: -
D gene: TRBD2
J gene: TRBJ2-1
CDR3 DNA: TGTGCCAGCAGAATTTCGGCTAGCGGGATCTACAATGAGCAGTTCTTC
CDR3 protein: CASRISASGIYNEQFF

V gene: TRBV6-6
clone size: -
D gene: TRBD2
J gene: TRBJ2-5
CDR3 DNA: TGTGCCAGCAGTAGTAGCGGGGGCCAAGAGACCCAGTACTTC
CDR3 protein: CASSSSGGQETQYF

V gene: TRBV7-6
clone size: -
D gene: TRBD2
J gene: TRBJ2-1
CDR3 DNA: TGTGCCAGCAGCTTAAGAGGGCGGGAGCGGGAGAACAATGAGCAGTTCTTC
CDR3 protein: CASSLRGRERENNEQFF

V gene: TRBV7-9
clone size: -
D gene: TRBD1
J gene: TRBJ2-7
CDR3 DNA: TGTGCCAGCAGCGTACGGGACAGTGAGACCTACGAGCAGTACTTC
CDR3 protein: CASSVRDSETYEQYF

V gene: TRBV5-4
clone size: -
D gene: -
J gene: TRBJ2-7
CDR3 DNA: TGTGCCAGCAGCTTGGGGTACACCGTTCCCAACGAGCAGTACTTC
CDR3 protein: CASSLGYTVPNEQYF

V gene: TRBV27
clone size: -
D gene: -
J gene: TRBJ2-7
CDR3 DNA: TGTGCCAGCAGTTTTTTCGGGGGCGAGCAGTACTTC
CDR3 protein: CASSFFGGEQYF

V gene: TRBV13
clone size: -
D gene: TRBD2
J gene: TRBJ2-5
CDR3 DNA: TGTGCCAGCAGCAACGGGGGGGGAGGAGTGACCCAGTACTTC
CDR3 protein: CASSNGGGGVTQYF

V gene: TRBV21-1
clone size: -
D gene: -
J gene: TRBJ1-1
CDR3 DNA: TGTGCCAGCAGCAAACGACCTAGGCCGGGTGAAGCTTTCTTT
CDR3 protein: CASSKRPRPGEAFF

V gene: TRBV14
clone size: -
D gene: -
J gene: TRBJ2-3
CDR3 DNA: TGTGCCAGCAGCCAAATCGGACTGACCACAGATACGCAGTATTTT
CDR3 protein: CASSQIGLTTDTQYF

V gene: TRBV7-8
clone size: -
D gene: -
J gene: TRBJ1-1
CDR3 DNA: TGTGCCAGCAGCTTAGATGTCGCGACTGAAGCTTTCTTT
CDR3 protein: CASSLDVATEAFF

V gene: TRBV4-3
clone size: -
D gene: -
J gene: TRBJ2-1
CDR3 DNA: TGCGCCAGCAGCCAAGGGACGGCGCTCTACAATGAGCAGTTCTTC
CDR3 protein: CASSQGTALYNEQFF

V gene: TRBV10-3
clone size: -
D gene: -
J gene: TRBJ1-3
CDR3 DNA: TGTGCCACCCAGGCAGGAAACACCATATATTTT
CDR3 protein: CATQAGNTIYF

V gene: TRBV9
clone size: -
D gene: TRBD2
J gene: TRBJ2-7
CDR3 DNA: TGTGCCAGCAGCGAGGGACTACAGTCCTACGAGCAGTACTTC
CDR3 protein: CASSEGLQSYEQYF

V gene: TRBV30
clone size: -
D gene: -
J gene: TRBJ2-1
CDR3 DNA: TGTGCCTGGAGTGTGGACAGCGCTGAGCAGTTCTTC
CDR3 protein: CAWSVDSAEQFF

V gene: TRBV4-2
clone size: -
D gene: TRBD2
J gene: TRBJ2-3
CDR3 DNA: TGTGCCAGCAGCCAAGCCGGGACTAGCGGTACAGATACGCAGTATTTT
CDR3 protein: CASSQAGTSGTDTQYF

V gene: TRBV2
clone size: medium-sized
D gene: -
J gene: TRBJ1-1
CDR3 DNA: TGTGCCAGCAGTGTGACAAACACTGAAGCTTTCTTT
CDR3 protein: CASSVTNTEAFF

V gene: TRBV9
clone size: once
D gene: -
J gene: TRBJ1-1
CDR3 DNA: TGTGCCAGCAGCCCTCTCGGGCTTTCGGAAGCTTTCTTT
CDR3 protein: CASSPLGLSEAFF

V gene: TRBV10-2
clone size: -
D gene: -
J gene: TRBJ2-3
CDR3 DNA: TGCGCCACCCACGACAACGCAGATACGCAGTATTTT
CDR3 protein: CATHDNADTQYF

V gene: TRBV7-9
clone size: -
D gene: TRBD1
J gene: TRBJ2-1
CDR3 DNA: TGTGCCAGCAGCTTCTCGACAGGGTGGAATGAGCAGTTCTTC
CDR3 protein: CASSFSTGWNEQFF

V gene: TRBV19
clone size: -
D gene: -
J gene: TRBJ2-1
CDR3 DNA: TGTGCCAGTTGTGTTGGATCCTACAATGAGCAGTTCTTC
CDR3 protein: CASCVGSYNEQFF

V gene: TRBV7-9
clone size: -
D gene: TRBD2
J gene: TRBJ2-4
CDR3 DNA: TGTGCCAGCAGCTTTTCTAGCGGGGCTGACATTCAGTACTTC
CDR3 protein: CASSFSSGADIQYF

V gene: TRBV9
clone size: -
D gene: -
J gene: TRBJ1-2
CDR3 DNA: TGTGCCAGCAGCGTAGCTTCCCGGGGAGCTAACTATGGCTACACCTTC
CDR3 protein: CASSVASRGANYGYTF

V gene: TRBV10-2
clone size: -
D gene: -
J gene: TRBJ2-7
CDR3 DNA: TGCGCCAGCAGTGAGTTTACAGGGTCAGGCGAGCAGTACTTC
CDR3 protein: CASSEFTGSGEQYF